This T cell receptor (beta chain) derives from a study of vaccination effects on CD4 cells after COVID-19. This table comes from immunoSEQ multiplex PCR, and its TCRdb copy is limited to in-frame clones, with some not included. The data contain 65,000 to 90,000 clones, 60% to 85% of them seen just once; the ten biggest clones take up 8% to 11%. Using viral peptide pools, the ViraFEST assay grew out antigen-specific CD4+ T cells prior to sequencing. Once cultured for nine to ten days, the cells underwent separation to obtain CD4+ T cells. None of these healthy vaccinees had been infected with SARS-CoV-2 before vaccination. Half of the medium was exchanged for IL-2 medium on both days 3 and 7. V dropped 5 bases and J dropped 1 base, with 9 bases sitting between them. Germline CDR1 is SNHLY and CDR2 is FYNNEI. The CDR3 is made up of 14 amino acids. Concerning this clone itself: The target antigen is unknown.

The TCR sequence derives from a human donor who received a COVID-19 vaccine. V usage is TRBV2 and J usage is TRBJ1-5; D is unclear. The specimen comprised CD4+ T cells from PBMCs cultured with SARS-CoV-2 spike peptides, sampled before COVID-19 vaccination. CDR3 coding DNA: TGTGCCAGCAGTTCGGACGGCAGCAATCAGCCCCAGCATTTT. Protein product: CASSSDGSNQPQHF. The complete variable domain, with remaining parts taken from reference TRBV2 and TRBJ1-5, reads EPEVTQTPSHQVTQMGQEVILRCVPISNHLYFYWYRQILGQKVEFLVSFYNNEISEKSEIFDDQFSVERPDGSNFTLKIRSTKLEDSAMYFCASSSDGSNQPQHFGDGTRLSIL.